This TCR beta chain was sequenced for a study of CD8 T cells in Susac syndrome. As for the study in general: Sequencing included Susac syndrome patients, six of them with active disease and roughly eight in remission.

While CD8+ and CD4+ T cells were isolated negatively, TEMRA cells were enriched by FACS. An amount of RNA that ranged from roughly 0.45 to 1 ug was reverse transcribed with random hexamers. Multiplex immunoSEQ PCR targeted 54 Vbeta and 13 Jbeta TCR beta segments. Via MiXCR, TCRdb re-called the immunoSEQ multiplex PCR reads, giving one row per CDR3 protein. Among 200,000 to 300,000 distinct CDR3 sequences listed, around 96% were seen once. The material sequenced was CD4+ T cells from PBMCs. The sequence derives from a human donor with Susac syndrome.

The CDR3, as DNA: TGCAGCGTCATGGACAGAGAAATGAACACTGAAGCTTTCTTT. It codes for CSVMDREMNTEAFF. J is TRBJ1-1 and V is TRBV29-1; a weak D match, TRBD1 (6 bases). The CDR3 is made up of 14 amino acids. CDR1 is SQVTM, CDR2 ANQGSEA, per germline. Trimming cost V 6 bases and J 0 bases, with 14 bases left between them.